This T cell receptor (beta chain) is drawn from a study of cytotoxic CD8 clonotypes in ibrutinib-treated CLL. Assay: immunoSEQ multiplex PCR; the TCRdb copy retains only in-frame clones and omits some. This sample has roughly 20,000 clones, with over 65% found just once. For TCR beta libraries, roughly 2 micrograms of genomic DNA were obtained from cryopreserved PBMCs. From germline, CDR1 is LGHNA and CDR2 YNFKEQ. The CDR3 runs 15 residues. Trimming took 2 bases from V and 1 from J, leaving 12 bases between them. The sequencing used PBMCs, collected before ibrutinib treatment. The receptor's source is a human donor with chronic lymphocytic leukemia. J is TRBJ2-7 and V is TRBV4-2, with D possibly matching TRBD1 (6 bases). CDR3 in DNA: TGTGCCAGCAGCCAACAACCAGGGGCTTCCTACGAGCAGTACTTC. Its protein product is CASSQQPGASYEQYF.